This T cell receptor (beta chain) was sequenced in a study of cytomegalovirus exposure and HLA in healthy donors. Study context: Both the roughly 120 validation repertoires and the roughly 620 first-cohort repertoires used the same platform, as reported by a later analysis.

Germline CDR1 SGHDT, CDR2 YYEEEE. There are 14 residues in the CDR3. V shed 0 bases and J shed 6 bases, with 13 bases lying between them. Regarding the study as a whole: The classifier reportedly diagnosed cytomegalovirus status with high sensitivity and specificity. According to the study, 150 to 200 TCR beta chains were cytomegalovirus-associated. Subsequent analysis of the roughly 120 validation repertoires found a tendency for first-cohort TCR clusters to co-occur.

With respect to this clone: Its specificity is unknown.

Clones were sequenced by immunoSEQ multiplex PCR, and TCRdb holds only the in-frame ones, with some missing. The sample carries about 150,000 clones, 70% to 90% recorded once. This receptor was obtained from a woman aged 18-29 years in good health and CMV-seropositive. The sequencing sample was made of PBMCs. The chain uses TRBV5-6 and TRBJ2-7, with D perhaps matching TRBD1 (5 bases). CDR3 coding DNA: TGTGCCAGCAGCTTGGTAACAGGTGGGCCCGAGCAGTACTTC. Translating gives CASSLVTGGPEQYF. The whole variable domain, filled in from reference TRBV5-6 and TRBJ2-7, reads DAGVTQSPTHLIKTRGQQVTLRCSPKSGHDTVSWYQQALGQGPQFIFQYYEEEERQRGNFPDRFSGHQFPNYSSELNVNALLLGDSALYLCASSLVTGGPEQYFGPGTRLTVT.